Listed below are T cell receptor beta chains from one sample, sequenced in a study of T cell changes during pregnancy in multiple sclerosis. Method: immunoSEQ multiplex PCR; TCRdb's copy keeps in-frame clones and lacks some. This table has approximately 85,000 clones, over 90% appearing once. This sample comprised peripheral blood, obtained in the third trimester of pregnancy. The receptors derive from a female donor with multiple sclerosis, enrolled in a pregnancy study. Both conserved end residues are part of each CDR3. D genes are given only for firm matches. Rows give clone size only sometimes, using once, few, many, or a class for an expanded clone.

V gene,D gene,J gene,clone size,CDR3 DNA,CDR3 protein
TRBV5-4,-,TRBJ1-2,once,TGTGCCAGCAGCCTACGGACAGCTAACTATGGCTACACCTTC,CASSLRTANYGYTF
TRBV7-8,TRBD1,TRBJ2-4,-,TGTGCCAGCAGCCGTTGGGACAGGGACACCAAAAACATTCAGTACTTC,CASSRWDRDTKNIQYF
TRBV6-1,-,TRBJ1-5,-,TGTGCCAGCAGCACAGACAGGAGGAATCAGCCCCAGCATTTT,CASSTDRRNQPQHF
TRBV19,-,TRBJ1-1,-,TGTGCCAGTAGTCCCCCCTGGGCCCGGAACACTGAAGCTTTCTTT,CASSPPWARNTEAFF
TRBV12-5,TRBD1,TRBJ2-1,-,TGTGCTAGTGGTTTCGGGACAGGCGACAATGAGCAGTTCTTC,CASGFGTGDNEQFF
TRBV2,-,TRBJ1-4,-,TGTGCCAGCAGTGAAGAACTAACAACTAATGAAAAACTGTTTTTT,CASSEELTTNEKLFF
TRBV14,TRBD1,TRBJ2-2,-,TGTGCCAGCAGCCTCACAGGGGCCGGGGAGCTGTTTTTT,CASSLTGAGELFF
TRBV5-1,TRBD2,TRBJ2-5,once,TGCGCCAGCAGCGACACGGGGGGGGCGGAGACCCAGTACTTC,CASSDTGGAETQYF
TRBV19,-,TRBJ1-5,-,TGTGCCAGTAGTCCTCGGGATCAGCCCCAGCATTTT,CASSPRDQPQHF
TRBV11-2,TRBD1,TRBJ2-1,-,TGTGCCAGCAATACGGACAGGGGGCAGTTCTTC,CASNTDRGQFF
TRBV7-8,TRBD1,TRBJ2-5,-,TGTGCCAGCAGCCGACAGGGCCTCGAACGAGAGACCCAGTACTTC,CASSRQGLERETQYF
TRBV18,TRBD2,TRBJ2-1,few,TGTGCCAGCGGGCGCCTAGCGGGGTACAATGAGCAGTTCTTC,CASGRLAGYNEQFF
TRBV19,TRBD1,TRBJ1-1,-,TGTGCCAGTAGTACAGGGGGCCGGACTGAAGCTTTCTTT,CASSTGGRTEAFF
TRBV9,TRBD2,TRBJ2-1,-,TGTGCCAGCAGCGTAGTAGGTAGCGGGGCGCTGAGCTCCTACAATGAGCAGTTCTTC,CASSVVGSGALSSYNEQFF
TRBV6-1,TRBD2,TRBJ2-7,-,TGTGCCAGCAGATTAGCGGGGTACTCCGAGCAGTACTTC,CASRLAGYSEQYF
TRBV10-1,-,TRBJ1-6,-,TGCGCCAGCAGTGAGAGGCGGATTAATTCACCCCTCCACTTT,CASSERRINSPLHF
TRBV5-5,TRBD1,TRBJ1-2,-,TGTGCCAGCAGCCTACTTGGACAGGGTGATGGCTACACCTTC,CASSLLGQGDGYTF
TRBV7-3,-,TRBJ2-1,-,TGTGCCAGCAGCCCCTCAATTCCTAACAATGAGCAGTTCTTC,CASSPSIPNNEQFF
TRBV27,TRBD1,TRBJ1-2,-,TGTGCCAGCAGTCCCGATCGTTCCGGACAGGGGCCCTATGGCTACACCTTC,CASSPDRSGQGPYGYTF
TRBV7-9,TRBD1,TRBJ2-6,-,TGTGCCAGCAGCTTAGTAAAGGGGGCCTTATCTGGGGCCAACGTCCTGACTTTC,CASSLVKGALSGANVLTF
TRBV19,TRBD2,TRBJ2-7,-,TGTGCCAGTAGTTCATCGACTAGCGGCTACGAGCAGTACTTC,CASSSSTSGYEQYF
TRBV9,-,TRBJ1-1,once,TGTGCCAGCAGCGTAGTGGAGGGGCAGAACACTGAAGCTTTCTTT,CASSVVEGQNTEAFF
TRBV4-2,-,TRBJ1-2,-,TGTGCCAGCAGCCAAGAAAGCGGGGGGCTTGGCTATGGCTACACCTTC,CASSQESGGLGYGYTF
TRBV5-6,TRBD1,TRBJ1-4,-,TGTGCCAGCAGCCTCGGACAGGGGATTGCTAATGAAAAACTGTTTTTT,CASSLGQGIANEKLFF
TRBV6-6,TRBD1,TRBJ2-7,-,TGTGCCAGCAGCCACTCGACAGGGATTGATTCCTACGAGCAGTACTTC,CASSHSTGIDSYEQYF
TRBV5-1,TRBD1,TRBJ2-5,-,TGCGCCAGCAGCTTGACAGGGGGGTACGGAGAGACCCAGTACTTC,CASSLTGGYGETQYF
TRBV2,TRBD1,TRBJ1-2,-,TGTGCCAGCAGTGAAGAGGACAGGACTAAGGGCTACACCTTC,CASSEEDRTKGYTF
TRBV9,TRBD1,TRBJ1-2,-,TGTGCCAGCAGCGTAGAACCACAGGGGGCAGGAGGCTACACCTTC,CASSVEPQGAGGYTF
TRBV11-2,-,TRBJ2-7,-,TGTGCCAGCAGCTTAGACACCTACGAGCAGTACTTC,CASSLDTYEQYF
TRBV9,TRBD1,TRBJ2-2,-,TGTGCCAGCAGCGTTCGAGACAGGGTCACCGGGGAGCTGTTTTTT,CASSVRDRVTGELFF
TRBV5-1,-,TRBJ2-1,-,TGCGCCAGCAGCTGGGAGCCTCCGGGCAATGAGCAGTTCTTC,CASSWEPPGNEQFF
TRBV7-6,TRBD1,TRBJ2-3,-,TGTGCCAGCAGTCCCTCGGGGACAGGGGATTTCGGAGATACGCAGTATTTT,CASSPSGTGDFGDTQYF
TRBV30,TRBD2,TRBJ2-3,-,TGTGCCTGGAGGTTTGGCCTAGCGGGGGATACGCAGTATTTT,CAWRFGLAGDTQYF
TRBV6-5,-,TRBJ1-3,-,TGTGCCAGCAGTTCCTTCGGGGGAAACACCATATATTTT,CASSSFGGNTIYF
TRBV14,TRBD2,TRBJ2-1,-,TGTGCCAGCAGCCAAGGGTGGTCGGGGGGGCGCTACAATGAGCAGTTCTTC,CASSQGWSGGRYNEQFF